This TCR beta chain was captured in a study of T cell responses to AZD1222 COVID-19 vaccine. Trimming removed 3 bases from V and 3 bases from J; junction bases left unmatched: 6. This CDR3 is 15 amino acids long. Per germline, CDR1 SGHRS and CDR2 YFSETQ. The assay was immunoSEQ multiplex PCR, and TCRdb's table has in-frame clones only and misses some. There are around 100,000 clones in the sample; 90% to 95% occur only once, and under 50% lies in the top ten. The sequencing used peripheral blood, collected on day 0 of AZD1222 vaccination. The rearrangement links TRBV5-1 to TRBJ2-7; TRBD1 agrees at 10 bases. This clonotype originated in an adult in good health. CDR3 loop: CASSWGWTGGYEQYF. The CDR3 DNA sequence: TGCGCCAGCAGCTGGGGATGGACAGGGGGCTACGAGCAGTACTTC.